This T cell receptor (beta chain) derives from a study of blood T cell repertoires in COVID-19. Only in-frame clones appear in the TCRdb table, and some are missing; sequencing was by immunoSEQ multiplex PCR. The table shows about 300,000 clones, with 90% occurring only once. The V gene's germline CDR1 is SGHNT and CDR2 YYREEE (reference sequence). CDR3 size: 15 residues. V was clipped by 5 bases and J by 7 bases; unmatched bases: 8. Seattle patient enrollment occurred during active infection, with longitudinal follow-up thereafter. Sequenced material: peripheral blood. This receptor was identified in a woman in her 30s with COVID-19, enrolled during active disease. The chain employs TRBV5-4 and TRBJ2-5; 13 bases align to TRBD2. CDR3 amino acids: CASSSGTSGKGTQYF. CDR3 nucleotide sequence: TGTGCCAGCAGTTCCGGGACTAGCGGGAAAGGGACCCAGTACTTC.